This TCR beta chain was sequenced in a study of CDR3 diversity in severe acne. TCRdb called the PCR reads again in MiXCR, with one record for every CDR3 protein. In the table there are approximately 79,000 distinct CDR3 sequences, 45% to 55% of which are singletons. In germline, CDR1 is SGHTS, CDR2 YDEGEE. There are 14 residues in the CDR3. V lost 0 bases to trimming and J lost 4 bases, with 10 bases between them. This clonotype has only a few counts. This sequence was found in a male donor in good health, serving as a control. Specimen: blood. The rearrangement joins TRBV5-8 to TRBJ1-2; tentatively, D is TRBD1 (5 bases). CDR3 DNA sequence: TGTGCCAGCAGCTTGGCCATCGACAGCTATGGCTACACCTTC. It translates to CASSLAIDSYGYTF.